This paragraph reports one T cell receptor (beta chain). Its specific antigen is unknown. No much larger clonotype is one base removed from it; base qualities were not supplied. The source of the sample is a study of T cell changes during pregnancy in multiple sclerosis (dated by TCRdb to the late 2010s). Some background on the complete study: In women with multiple sclerosis, the researchers looked at how the T cell repertoire shifted as pregnancy progressed.

Receptors were amplified or captured by the immunoSEQ multiplex PCR assay. What TCRdb holds here is the immuneACCESS table cut down to in-frame rearrangements. Part of the clones is not present; checked against another copy, under half of the missing clones reflect an unresolved V gene, and the others are unexplained. The sample contains tens of thousands of clones, 85% to 95% of them found a single time. In total, the top ten clones hold under 2% of the sample. Relative to germline, V is missing 8 bases and J is missing 2 bases, with 7 bases of the junction outside any gene match. Its CDR3 holds 14 amino acids, cysteine through phenylalanine. Just the 42-base CDR3 DNA is kept, in frame starting at base 1. Looking up the germline V gene yields CDR1 SGHTA and CDR2 FQGNSA.

Specimen: peripheral blood, collected in the third trimester of pregnancy. This receptor was taken from a female donor in good health, enrolled as a control in a pregnancy study. In this chain, TRBV7-2 is recombined with TRBJ2-3; 7 bases in between match TRBD1. The CDR3 is CASERGQITDTQYF. In nucleotides, the sequence is TGTGCCAGCGAGAGGGGGCAGATCACAGATACGCAGTATTTT.